This entry lists 16 T cell receptor beta chains sequenced from one sample in a study of T cells after yellow fever vaccination. TCRdb analysed the 5' RACE reads with MiXCR anew, one entry per CDR3 protein. This table has about 320,000 distinct CDR3 sequences, 4% to 5.5% appearing once. This material consisted of PBMCs, taken 15 days after the yellow fever booster vaccination. These receptor sequences come from a man younger than 35 who received the YFV17D yellow fever vaccine.

This clonotype was counted at least ten times. The chain is built from TRBV4-1 and TRBJ1-5; D not resolved. Trimming pared 3 bases from V and 0 bases from J, leaving 9 bases between. Per germline, CDR1 MGHRA and CDR2 YSYEKL. The CDR3 length is 15 residues. In DNA form, the CDR3 reads TGCGCCAGCAGCCAGCGGGCAGTTAGCAATCAGCCCCAGCATTTT. Its protein product is CASSQRAVSNQPQHF.

The chain links TRBV7-2 to TRBJ1-5, with D possibly matching TRBD1 (5 bases). The ends were cut back, 2 bases at V and 2 bases at J, with 10 bases in the middle. CDR1 and CDR2 (germline): SGHTA, FQGNSA. The CDR3 is made up of 15 amino acids. DNA of the CDR3: TGTGCCAGCAGCTTACAGGGTCTCGGCAATCAGCCCCAGCATTTT. Residues: CASSLQGLGNQPQHF.

This clonotype was counted at least ten times. This sequence joins TRBV6-5 and TRBJ2-5; D uncertain. The germline V gene encodes CDR1 MNHEY and CDR2 SVGAGI. V was trimmed by 0 bases and J by 0 bases, leaving 11 bases between them. CDR3 length: 16 residues. This chain's CDR3 is CASSYSNPEYQETQYF. The CDR3, as DNA: TGTGCCAGCAGTTACTCGAACCCCGAGTACCAAGAGACCCAGTACTTC.

This clonotype was counted many times. The chain employs TRBV4-2 and TRBJ1-2; 8 nucleotides line up with TRBD1. The V and J ends lost 2 bases and 4 bases, in that order; junction bases with no gene match: 12. The CDR3 runs 17 residues. Germline V gene data show CDR1 as LGHNA and CDR2 as YNFKEQ. The CDR3 nucleotides read TGTGCCAGCAGCCAACCAACACTGGGGGACAGGTCCTATGGCTACACCTTC. This sequence encodes CASSQPTLGDRSYGYTF.

The sample holds many counts of this clonotype. The chain uses TRBV2 and TRBJ2-2; a weak D match, TRBD2 (6 bases). This CDR3 region has 16 residues. Germline V gene data show CDR1 as SNHLY and CDR2 as FYNNEI. The V and J ends lost 2 bases and 1 base respectively, with 11 bases between them. The CDR3 is CASSERAGWNTGELFF. In DNA form, the CDR3 reads TGTGCCAGCAGTGAAAGGGCGGGGTGGAACACCGGGGAGCTGTTTTTT.

This clonotype was recorded at least ten times. The genes are TRBV7-9 and TRBJ2-1; 8 nucleotides match TRBD2. The CDR3 is made up of 16 amino acids. Germline values: CDR1 SEHNR, CDR2 FQNEAQ (reference sequence). J was trimmed by 7 bases and V by 5 bases; bases with no gene match: 13. The CDR3 DNA reads TGTGCCAGCAGCCCCTCGGGGTTGGCGGGGGGAAATGAGCAGTTCTTC. Translation gives CASSPSGLAGGNEQFF.

This clonotype has ten or more counts. The chain is built from TRBV11-2 and TRBJ2-1; perhaps TRBD2 as D (5 bases). This CDR3 comprises 15 residues. V dropped 5 bases and J dropped 0 bases, with 11 bases sitting between them. The germline V gene has CDR1 SGHAT and CDR2 FQNNGV. DNA for the CDR3: TGTGCCAGCAGCCAGGACTGGGCCTCCTACAATGAGCAGTTCTTC. Translated: CASSQDWASYNEQFF.

This clonotype has only a few counts. This chain connects TRBV3-1 to TRBJ2-7, with D possibly being TRBD1 (6 bases). Looked up from germline, CDR1 is LGHDT and CDR2 is YNNKEL (reference sequence). V gave up 3 bases and J gave up 6 bases, with 12 bases separating them. The CDR3 loop spans 13 amino acids. CDR3 protein: CASSQRIGGEQYF. The CDR3 region has the DNA TGTGCCAGCAGCCAGCGAATAGGGGGCGAGCAGTACTTC.

The rearrangement uses TRBV6-5 and TRBJ1-5; 11 bases are a match to TRBD1. Trimming cost V 0 bases and J 3 bases; bases outside gene matches: 7. The CDR3 is 18 residues long. CDR1 MNHEY and CDR2 SVGAGI come from the germline V gene. The CDR3 nucleotides read TGTGCCAGCAGTTACTCTTCGGGACAGGGGGGCCCCAATCAGCCCCAGCATTTT. Encoded protein: CASSYSSGQGGPNQPQHF.

In its sample, this clonotype was seen a few times. The V and J genes are TRBV18 and TRBJ2-6; D is unresolved. The germline gives CDR1 KGHSH, CDR2 LQKENI. The CDR3 consists of 15 residues. Between the trimmed V and J ends, which lost 3 bases and 0 bases, there was a span of 6 bases. The CDR3 DNA is TGTGCCAGCTCACCTTCGTACTCTGGGGCCAACGTCCTGACTTTC. The encoded protein is CASSPSYSGANVLTF.

V usage is TRBV24-1 and J usage is TRBJ2-5; D possibly corresponds to TRBD2 (5 bases). The CDR3 contains 16 residues. Germline CDR1 is KGHDR and CDR2 is SFDVKD. Trimming shortened V by 3 bases and J by 1 base, and 14 bases separated the two germline ends. CDR3 residues: CATSDPAASGQETQYF. For the CDR3, the DNA is TGTGCCACCAGTGATCCCGCCGCAAGCGGCCAAGAGACCCAGTACTTC.

The chain has TRBV5-1 and TRBJ2-5; 12 positions agree with TRBD2. In germline, CDR1 is SGHRS, CDR2 YFSETQ. The CDR3 has 15 residues. J was trimmed by 5 bases and V by 2 bases; bases with no gene match: 4. The CDR3 sequence is CASSFSGTSGETQYF. CDR3 bases: TGCGCCAGCAGCTTTTCCGGGACTAGCGGGGAGACCCAGTACTTC.

This clonotype was found many times. The V gene is TRBV9, the J gene TRBJ1-2, with 8 bases identical to TRBD1. With V trimmed by 4 bases and J by 8 bases, 10 bases remained unmatched. Germline CDR1 SGDLS, CDR2 YYNGEE. The length of the CDR3 is 14 residues. CDR3 sequence: CASSSKDREKGYTF. CDR3 in DNA: TGTGCCAGCAGCTCAAAGGACAGGGAGAAAGGCTACACCTTC. Full variable domain (missing parts from reference TRBV9 and TRBJ1-2): DSGVTQTPKHLITATGQRVTLRCSPRSGDLSVYWYQQSLDQGLQFLIQYYNGEERAKGNILERFSAQQFPDLHSELNLSSLELGDSALYFCASSSKDREKGYTFGSGTRLTVV.

This clonotype was counted many times. The V call is TRBV5-5, the J call TRBJ2-5; a possible D gene is TRBD2 (7 bases). Trimming shortened V by 4 bases and J by 8 bases, and 12 bases separated the two germline ends. The CDR3 sequence is 12 residues long. CDR1 and CDR2 (germline): SGHKS, YYEKEE (reference sequence). CDR3 sequence (DNA): TGTGCCAGCAGCCTGACGGGGGGCACCCAGTACTTC. Its translation is CASSLTGGTQYF.

This clonotype was seen repeatedly, ten times or more. The chain uses TRBV5-1 and TRBJ1-1; 9 positions agree with TRBD1. This CDR3 spans 16 amino acids. Germline values: CDR1 SGHRS, CDR2 YFSETQ. Losses at the gene ends were 3 bases for V and 3 bases for J; bases not matched to a gene: 9. In nucleotides, the CDR3 is TGCGCCAGCAGCTGGGGACAGGGTGGTAAGGACACTGAAGCTTTCTTT. Translation: CASSWGQGGKDTEAFF.

This clonotype was detected only a few times. At one end, the junction sequence differs from germline, possibly due to a read error. The chain uses TRBV2 and TRBJ1-5; maybe TRBD1 (5 bases). Germline V gene sequence: CDR1 SNHLY, CDR2 FYNNEI. The CDR3 sequence is 14 residues long. The CDR3 nucleotides read TGTGCCAGCAGTGAGCAGGGCAGCAAACAGCCCCAGCATTTT. It codes for CASSEQGSKQPQHF.